These T cell receptor beta chains were read from a single sample in a study of T cell changes during pregnancy in multiple sclerosis. The data were produced by immunoSEQ multiplex PCR, yet TCRdb's version contains in-frame clones alone and is incomplete. The sample lists around 72,000 clones, roughly 92% occurring once. Here the sequenced sample was peripheral blood, taken in the second trimester of pregnancy. These receptors came from a female donor in good health, enrolled as a control in a pregnancy study. Each CDR3 is given with its conserved first and last residue. D genes are given only for firm matches. Expanded clones get a size class; other rows say once, few or many, or leave the size out.

TRBV2	.	.	TRBJ2-1	TGTGCCAGCGTCAGGGTCATAGGCAATGAGCAGTTCTTC	CASVRVIGNEQFF
TRBV11-2	TRBD1	few	TRBJ1-1	TGTGCCAGCAGTTTCTTTACAGGGGAGAACACTGAAGCTTTCTTT	CASSFFTGENTEAFF
TRBV6-1	.	.	TRBJ1-1	TGTGCCAGCCGGAAGGAGATGAACACTGAAGCTTTCTTT	CASRKEMNTEAFF
TRBV6-4	TRBD1	.	TRBJ2-3	TGTGCCAGCAGTGTAACCGGGACAGGGGGCACAGATACGCAGTATTTT	CASSVTGTGGTDTQYF
TRBV7-3	TRBD2	.	TRBJ2-3	TGTGCCAGCAGCTTAAGTGGGGGGGGTGCAGATACGCAGTATTTT	CASSLSGGGADTQYF
TRBV9	TRBD1	.	TRBJ2-1	TGTGCCAGCAGCGTAGGACAGGGGACCTACAATGAGCAGTTCTTC	CASSVGQGTYNEQFF
TRBV7-2	.	.	TRBJ2-7	TGTGCCAGCAGCTTTGGTGCCCCCGGGAGCTCCTACGAGCAGTACTTC	CASSFGAPGSSYEQYF
TRBV27	.	.	TRBJ1-1	TGTGCCAGCGGCCGAATACCTGAAGCTTTCTTT	CASGRIPEAFF
TRBV10-3	.	once	TRBJ2-6	TGTGCCATCAGTGAGTCGTTAGCCGCTGGGGCCAACGTCCTGACTTTC	CAISESLAAGANVLTF
TRBV4-2	TRBD1	.	TRBJ2-7	TGTGCCAGCAGCCAGCCGGGACAGGGCGCCTACGAGCAGTACTTC	CASSQPGQGAYEQYF
TRBV5-1	TRBD2	.	TRBJ2-1	TGCGCCAGCAGCGGGACTAGCGGGTACAACAATGAGCAGTTCTTC	CASSGTSGYNNEQFF
TRBV4-2	.	.	TRBJ1-3	TGTGCCAGCAGCCAAGCGTCTACCGCTGGAAACACCATATATTTT	CASSQASTAGNTIYF
TRBV6-1	.	.	TRBJ1-1	TGTGCCAGCAGTGAAGCGGGAGGGGTCCCCCCTTATGGGGCTTTCTTT	CASSEAGGVPPYGAFF
TRBV5-6	TRBD1	.	TRBJ2-5	TGTGCCAGCAGCTCAGGGGGCCCGATTGACCAGTACTTC	CASSSGGPIDQYF
TRBV19	.	.	TRBJ1-2	TGTGCCAGTAGCCCGACAGCTAACTATGGCTACACCTTC	CASSPTANYGYTF
TRBV23-1	.	once	TRBJ2-2	TGCGCCAGCATTAAAAAGGAGGTGAACACCGGGGAGCTGTTTTTT	CASIKKEVNTGELFF
TRBV11-3	TRBD1	.	TRBJ1-2	TGTGCCAGCAGGCTACTCTGGACAGGGGTTGGCTACACCTTC	CASRLLWTGVGYTF
TRBV5-1	TRBD2	once	TRBJ2-1	TGCGCCAGCAGCCAATTAGCGGGGGCCGACAATGAGCAGTTCTTC	CASSQLAGADNEQFF
TRBV19	.	few	TRBJ1-1	TGTGCCAGCACGAGCTTCGGAGGGAAAGCTTTCTTT	CASTSFGGKAFF
TRBV28	TRBD1	.	TRBJ1-5	TGTGCCAGCAGTTTAGGGGACAGTAGTGATCAGCCCCAGCATTTT	CASSLGDSSDQPQHF
TRBV7-8	.	once	TRBJ1-3	TGTGCCAGCAGCTTAGTGCAGGTTGGAAACACCATATATTTT	CASSLVQVGNTIYF
TRBV28	.	.	TRBJ1-1	TGTGCCAGCAGTATTAAGAACACTGAAGCTTTCTTT	CASSIKNTEAFF
TRBV7-9	.	.	TRBJ2-5	TGTGCCAGCAGCTTAGGATGGGCGAGACAAGAGACCCAGTACTTC	CASSLGWARQETQYF
TRBV5-6	TRBD1	.	TRBJ2-7	TGTGCCAGCAGCTGGGACAGAGACTACGAGCAGTACTTC	CASSWDRDYEQYF
TRBV30	TRBD1	.	TRBJ2-7	TGTGCCTGGAGTGTTTTGGACAGGGGTGAGCAGTACTTC	CAWSVLDRGEQYF
TRBV28	.	once	TRBJ2-7	TGTGCCAGCAGTGCAGGGGTTCCCTACGAGCAGTACTTC	CASSAGVPYEQYF
TRBV7-9	TRBD1	.	TRBJ1-4	TGTGCCAGCAGCTTGGGACAGGGTAATGAAAAACTGTTTTTT	CASSLGQGNEKLFF
TRBV10-3	.	.	TRBJ1-3	TGTGCCACCACAGGCCGCTCTGGAAACACCATATATTTT	CATTGRSGNTIYF
TRBV7-6	.	.	TRBJ1-5	TGTGCCAGCAGCTTAGCAGGGGATCAGCCCCAGCATTTT	CASSLAGDQPQHF
TRBV4-3	.	once	TRBJ2-7	TGCGCCAGCAGCCGCCGTGAGGAGCAGTACTTC	CASSRREEQYF
TRBV7-3	TRBD1	.	TRBJ2-2	TGTGCCAGCAGCTTAACCCGGGACAGGGGGGGCACCGGGGAGCTGTTTTTT	CASSLTRDRGGTGELFF
TRBV7-9	TRBD1	.	TRBJ1-2	TGTGCCAGCAGCCTTACAGGGGTGGACTATGGCTACACCTTC	CASSLTGVDYGYTF
TRBV5-6	TRBD1	.	TRBJ1-2	TGTGCCAGCAGCTCACCGGGGACAGGGGTTTTTCGCGGCTACACCTTC	CASSSPGTGVFRGYTF
TRBV6-6	.	.	TRBJ1-6	TGTGCCAGCAGTGGGGGGGACGTCTATAATTCACCCCTCCACTTT	CASSGGDVYNSPLHF
TRBV7-2	.	.	TRBJ2-7	TGTGCCAGCAGCTTAGAGGGAGCAAACTACGAGCAGTACTTC	CASSLEGANYEQYF
TRBV18	TRBD1	.	TRBJ2-7	TGTGCCAGCTCACCCGGACGGGACAGGGTTTTCGAGCAGTACTTC	CASSPGRDRVFEQYF
TRBV7-9	.	few	TRBJ1-2	TGTGCCAGCAGCTACGGGGGGTTCTACACCTTC	CASSYGGFYTF
TRBV5-1	TRBD1	.	TRBJ2-5	TGCGCCAGCAGCCGTCCAGAGGGGGCAAGCGACCAGTACTTC	CASSRPEGASDQYF
TRBV28	TRBD1	.	TRBJ2-7	TGTGCCAGCAGTTTAGAGGGTAGGGGGCGCGAGCAGTACTTC	CASSLEGRGREQYF
TRBV7-2	TRBD1	.	TRBJ1-6	TGTGCCAGCAGCCCTTACCGACAGGGCCCAAACTCACCCCTCCACTTT	CASSPYRQGPNSPLHF
TRBV7-2	.	.	TRBJ2-2	TGTGCCAGTTGGCAGGTTTTCGCGAACACCGGGGAGCTGTTTTTT	CASWQVFANTGELFF
TRBV11-2	TRBD1	.	TRBJ2-1	TGTGCCAGCAGCCTAGGGCCCGGGACAGGGTGGAATGAGCAGTTCTTC	CASSLGPGTGWNEQFF
TRBV27	TRBD2	.	TRBJ2-7	TGTGCCAGCAGCATCACTAGCGGTTACGAGCAGTACTTC	CASSITSGYEQYF
TRBV6-1	.	.	TRBJ2-7	TGTGCCAGCAGGGCGGGGGCTCATCTAGGCTACTTC	CASRAGAHLGYF
TRBV29-1	TRBD1	.	TRBJ2-7	TGCAGCGTTGGGGACAGCGAGCAGTACTTC	CSVGDSEQYF
TRBV5-8	TRBD1	.	TRBJ1-2	TGTGCCAGCAGCATCCCGGGACAGGGATTTTCTGGCTACACCTTC	CASSIPGQGFSGYTF
TRBV7-9	TRBD1	few	TRBJ1-1	TGTGCCAGCAGCTTATTCTCCGGGACAGGGCTGAACACTGAAGCTTTCTTT	CASSLFSGTGLNTEAFF
TRBV19	.	.	TRBJ1-4	TGTGCCAGTAGTTACCGGGACCGGGGACTGTTGGAAAAACTGTTTTTT	CASSYRDRGLLEKLFF
TRBV7-2	.	.	TRBJ1-4	TGTGCCAGCAGCGTCGACAGGAAAAACTTGGAAAAACTGTTTTTT	CASSVDRKNLEKLFF
TRBV19	TRBD1	.	TRBJ1-5	TGTGCCAGTAGTAAGGGGACAGGCGGGTCTCAGCCCCAGCATTTT	CASSKGTGGSQPQHF
TRBV5-1	TRBD1	once	TRBJ2-1	TGCGCCAGCAGCTTGTCAGGGGGCGACTACAATGAGCAGTTCTTC	CASSLSGGDYNEQFF
TRBV28	.	few	TRBJ1-1	TGTGCCAGCAGTTTAAGAGGGCTTGAAGCTTTCTTT	CASSLRGLEAFF
TRBV6-4	.	once	TRBJ2-6	TGTGCCAGCAGTGAAACAGAAGAAACTGGGGCCAACGTCCTGACTTTC	CASSETEETGANVLTF
TRBV10-3	TRBD1	.	TRBJ2-1	TGTGCCATCAGTCCGGGACAGGGTAAAGATGAGCAGTTCTTC	CAISPGQGKDEQFF
TRBV28	TRBD1	few	TRBJ1-1	TGTGCCAGCAGTTTATCCCCGCCAGGGGGGTATGAAGCTTTCTTT	CASSLSPPGGYEAFF